Shown below are 11 T cell receptor beta chains from a single sample sequenced in a study of blood T cell repertoires in COVID-19. Some clones are missing from TCRdb's copy, which holds only in-frame ones; the method was immunoSEQ multiplex PCR. The sample lists around 97,000 clones, nearly 90% occurring once. Sequenced: peripheral blood. The receptors derive from a man aged 50 or older in a cohort sampled during active COVID-19.

A single count supports this clone. The V gene is TRBV5-1, the J gene TRBJ2-1; 14 nucleotides match TRBD2. Germline lookup yields CDR1 SGHRS and CDR2 YFSETQ. The junction had 5 bases not matched to a gene; V was cut back by 4 bases and J by 8 bases. This CDR3 spans 15 amino acids. The CDR3, as DNA: TGCGCCAGCAGCCCGGGACTAGCGGGGGTGGATGAGCAGTTCTTC. Amino acids: CASSPGLAGVDEQFF.

The chain is built from TRBV7-2 and TRBJ1-2; possibly TRBD1 for D (6 bases). Trimming left V 4 bases short and J 7 bases short, with 13 bases between. CDR1 and CDR2 from the germline V gene are SGHTA and FQGNSA. The CDR3 is made up of 13 amino acids. CDR3 region: CASSSGQSGGYTF. The CDR3 bases are TGTGCCAGCAGCTCGGGACAATCGGGTGGCTACACCTTC.

The chain carries TRBV15 and TRBJ1-5; no definite D call. V was pared by 3 bases and J by 4 bases, with 13 bases between. The length of the CDR3 is 15 residues. In germline, CDR1 is LNHNV, CDR2 YYDKDF (reference sequence). The CDR3 bases are TGTGCCACCAGCAGCGGTTTGCGGAAAAATCAGCCCCAGCATTTT. This sequence encodes CATSSGLRKNQPQHF.

The chain carries TRBV3-1 (or the pseudogene TRBV3-2) and TRBJ2-5; the match to TRBD1 covers 9 bases. Losses at the gene ends were 3 bases for V and 4 bases for J; bases not matched to a gene: 0. CDR1 is LGHDT, CDR2 YNNKEL, per germline (reference sequence). There are 13 residues in the CDR3. CDR3 region: CASSQDRGETQYF. For the CDR3, the DNA is TGTGCCAGCAGCCAGGACAGGGGAGAGACCCAGTACTTC.

This clone was recorded once. This chain links TRBV3-1 (or the pseudogene TRBV3-2) with TRBJ2-3; D ambiguous. Germline-derived CDR1 and CDR2 are LGHDT and YNNKEL (reference sequence). The CDR3 spans 12 residues. V lost 6 bases and J 5 bases, leaving 9 bases between the germline ends. The CDR3 region is CASSSLIDTQYF. CDR3 DNA sequence: TGTGCCAGCAGTTCCCTTATAGATACGCAGTATTTT.

The rearrangement uses TRBV7-9 and TRBJ2-3; D is unclear. The CDR3 is 15 amino acids. Between the trimmed V and J ends, which lost 2 bases and 0 bases, there was a span of 9 bases. Germline-derived CDR1 and CDR2 are SEHNR and FQNEAQ (reference sequence). The CDR3 spells CASSLWAGSTDTQYF. CDR3 sequence (DNA): TGTGCCAGCAGCTTATGGGCAGGAAGCACAGATACGCAGTATTTT.

This chain joins TRBV3-1 (or the pseudogene TRBV3-2) and TRBJ2-3; 8 bases agree with TRBD2. The germline V gene encodes CDR1 LGHDT and CDR2 YNNKEL (reference sequence). The CDR3 extends over 17 amino acids. The junction had 6 bases not matched to a gene; V was cut back by 1 base and J by 0 bases. CDR3 DNA sequence: TGTGCCAGCAGCCAAGGTTCGTCGGGGGGGAGCACAGATACGCAGTATTTT. This codes for CASSQGSSGGSTDTQYF.

The chain carries TRBV4-3 and TRBJ2-2; 7 positions agree with TRBD1. From germline, CDR1 is LGHNA and CDR2 YSLEER. J gave up 3 bases and V 3 bases, and 7 bases lay outside the gene matches. This CDR3 is built from 16 residues. This CDR3 reads CASSHVRQGYTGELFF. The CDR3 nucleotides are TGCGCCAGCAGCCATGTTAGACAGGGCTACACCGGGGAGCTGTTTTTT.

The CDR3 loop is CASSQDRGATDTQYF. The CDR3 DNA is TGTGCCAGCAGCCAAGACAGGGGTGCAACAGATACGCAGTATTTT. V gene TRBV11-2 combines with J gene TRBJ2-3; 8 bases match TRBD1. Germline loops: CDR1 SGHAT, CDR2 FQNNGV. Losses at the gene ends were 5 bases for V and 3 bases for J; bases not matched to a gene: 7. The CDR3 covers 15 residues.

The V call is TRBV7-9, the J call TRBJ2-5; 10 bases fit TRBD2. The trim removed 0 bases at V and 4 bases at J, leaving 8 bases unmatched. The V gene's germline CDR1 is SEHNR and CDR2 FQNEAQ (reference sequence). This CDR3 spans 17 amino acids. The CDR3 nucleotides read TGTGCCAGCAGCTTAGCGGGGGCTAGCGGGGGAGGAGAGACCCAGTACTTC. It is translated as CASSLAGASGGGETQYF.

The V gene is TRBV7-3, the J gene TRBJ2-5; TRBD2 aligns across 11 bases. The germline V gene encodes CDR1 SGHTA and CDR2 FQGTGA. The CDR3 is 15 amino acids. Trimming at V came to 5 bases and at J to 5 bases, leaving 7 bases not matched to a gene. This CDR3 reads CASSPSGGRIETQYF. DNA of the CDR3: TGTGCCAGCAGCCCTAGCGGGGGGCGGATCGAGACCCAGTACTTC.